This TCR beta chain came from a study of blood T cells in healthy people across ages. Study observations and caveats: Not knowing donor CMV status may have confounded expanded clonotype changes.

Combining a sample-barcoded 5' primer with a J-beta primer mix, a second PCR ran for roughly 7 to 11 cycles. TCRdb itself ran the 5' RACE reads through MiXCR, one entry per CDR3 protein. The sample carries approximately 580,000 distinct CDR3 sequences, less than 25% recorded once. This clonotype has only a few counts. What it binds is not known. Germline V gives CDR1 ENHRY, CDR2 SYGVKD. The CDR3 is 14 residues long. The J segment lost 5 bases and the V segment lost 5 bases, leaving 6 bases of the junction unmatched. These data were also reused for a study on T cells of mothers and their children. Turning to that study: The second PCR used the M1S primer, and this primer added sample barcodes and 2-4 random nucleotides.

Specimen: blood. J is TRBJ2-1 and V is TRBV10-3; 7 nucleotides agree with TRBD2. This TCR derives from a boy between 5 and 17 years old in good health. DNA for the CDR3: TGTGCCATCAGTAGACTAGCTGGAGACAATGAGCAGTTCTTC. Its translation is CAISRLAGDNEQFF.